This TCR beta chain emerged from a study of PD-L1 blockade in urothelial cancer. The CDR3 sequence is 15 residues long. The ends were cut back, 0 bases at V and 6 bases at J, with 13 bases in the middle. Germline CDR1 is SGDLS and CDR2 is YYNGEE. Clones were read by immunoSEQ multiplex PCR, and TCRdb kept only the in-frame ones, dropping some. Altogether tens of thousands of clones are present, almost 85% being singletons, with the ten largest covering roughly 4%. Disease in patients was locally advanced or metastatic urothelial carcinoma. Here the sequenced sample was PBMCs, taken around atezolizumab (anti-PD-L1) treatment. This chain links TRBV9 with TRBJ2-1, with D possibly matching TRBD2 (5 bases). The sequence was obtained from a man aged 70 or older with urothelial cancer. As DNA, the CDR3 is TGTGCCAGCAGCGTAGACCCGGGATCCCCCAATGAGCAGTTCTTC. Translation: CASSVDPGSPNEQFF.